This T cell receptor (beta chain) was captured by sequencing in a study of chemoradiotherapy in HPV16-positive cancers. The wider study: A couple of HPV16-positive patients' cells yielded candidate HPV-specific clones and common motifs.

In the case of this clone: The antigen is undetermined.

Samples were taken several times over chemoradiotherapy. The CDR3 totals 19 residues. The germline CDR1 and CDR2 sequences are LNHDA and SQIVND (reference sequence). Trimming at V came to 1 base and at J to 1 base, leaving 12 bases not matched to a gene. Study-wide findings and caveats: Only two HPV16-positive patients supplied the functional HPV-specificity definition. HPV-responsive T-cell expansion during chemoradiotherapy was linked to improved recurrence-free survival in HPV16-positive patients.

Some clones are missing from TCRdb's copy, which holds only in-frame ones; the method was immunoSEQ multiplex PCR. The sample holds over 20,000 clones; roughly 84% are singletons and the top ten take 4.5%. The sample here was blood, taken from a patient who underwent chemoradiotherapy. The chain joins TRBV19 to TRBJ1-5; 8 bases match TRBD1. This TCR derives from a human donor with HPV-associated anogenital cancer. The CDR3 loop is CASSIGQGQGFGSNQPQHF. The CDR3 DNA follows: TGTGCCAGTAGTATAGGTCAAGGACAGGGTTTCGGGAGCAATCAGCCCCAGCATTTT.